The next 24 T cell receptor beta chains were all read from a single sample in a study of T cells expressing NK-cell markers. TCRdb re-called the 5' RACE reads; one entry per CDR3 protein, DNA not given. The listing records more than 250,000 distinct CDR3 sequences. The sample was blood T cells: a sorted CD56 or NKG2C T cell subset, CD4+ or CD8+ T cells, or bulk PBMC T cells (not recorded which). These receptors were taken from a man aged 18 to 30 in good health.

The chain carries TRBV15 and TRBJ2-1; TCRdb lists TRBD2, though no DNA is available to test this call. The CDR3 contains 17 residues. The germline V gene encodes CDR1 LNHNV and CDR2 YYDKDF (reference sequence). The CDR3 reads CATSRDGASGSVYEQFF.

The chain carries TRBV30 and TRBJ2-2; TCRdb proposes TRBD2, but this gene call is untestable without DNA. From germline, CDR1 is GTSNPN and CDR2 SVGIG (reference sequence). The CDR3 sequence is 16 residues long. The CDR3: CAWSVRADLRSGELFF.

This chain's CDR3 is CAISEGLLNEKLFF. This chain links TRBV10-3 with TRBJ1-4. Germline CDR1 ENHRY, CDR2 SYGVKD. This CDR3 contains 14 residues.

The chain is built from TRBV4-3 and TRBJ1-2; with no DNA, the TCRdb D assignment of TRBD1 cannot be verified. There are 16 residues in the CDR3. Germline V CDR1 and CDR2: LGHNA, YSLEER. CDR3 loop: CASSQIGTGANYGYTF.

The V call is TRBV27, the J call TRBJ1-2. There are 14 residues in the CDR3. Germline-derived CDR1 and CDR2 are MNHEY and SMNVEV (reference sequence). CDR3 loop: CASSFSLANYGYTF.

The V gene is TRBV6-6, the J gene TRBJ2-1; TCRdb picks TRBD2, but there is no DNA to check that call. CDR1 is MNHNY and CDR2 is SVGAGI in the germline V gene (reference sequence). The CDR3 contains 15 residues. CDR3 loop: CASQSGTSVINEQFF.

The chain is built from TRBV19 and TRBJ2-3; checking the TCRdb D call of TRBD2 is not possible without DNA. CDR1 and CDR2 (germline): LNHDA, SQIVND (reference sequence). This CDR3 has 15 amino acids. This CDR3 reads CASSIREGTPDTQYF.

This chain connects TRBV11-3 to TRBJ2-2; as DNA is missing, the TRBD1 call by TCRdb cannot be tested. Germline V gene data show CDR1 as SGHNT and CDR2 as YENEEA. The CDR3 loop spans 15 amino acids. This CDR3 reads CASSIGQGLVGELFF.

This sequence joins TRBV29-1 and TRBJ2-7; TCRdb's assignment of TRBD2 cannot be checked, as there is no DNA. This CDR3 contains 13 residues. Looked up from germline, CDR1 is SQVTM and CDR2 is ANQGSEA. CDR3: CSVIAGETYEQYF.

The chain is built from TRBV20-1 and TRBJ1-6; the D call from TCRdb, TRBD1, cannot be confirmed without DNA. The CDR3 totals 16 residues. Germline V CDR1 and CDR2: DFQATT, SNEGSKA (reference sequence). CDR3: CSARDPRDRSNSPLHF.

The rearrangement uses TRBV12-3 or TRBV12-4 and TRBJ2-1; there is no DNA to check the TCRdb D call of TRBD2. The CDR3 spans 17 residues. The CDR3 here is CASQGGPGLAGNNEQFF.

The chain carries TRBV7-9 and TRBJ2-2. The CDR3 length is 15 residues. In germline, CDR1 is SEHNR, CDR2 FQNEAQ (reference sequence). This CDR3 is CASSPHLGNTGELFF.

V and J are TRBV18 and TRBJ2-2. Germline CDR1 and CDR2: KGHSH and LQKENI. The CDR3 loop spans 16 amino acids. CDR3 in amino acids: CASSPSGRPNTGELFF.

CDR3 protein: CSATREAKAETQYF. The J gene is TRBJ2-5, the V gene TRBV20-1. Germline V gene lookup returns CDR1 DFQATT and CDR2 SNEGSKA (reference sequence). The length of the CDR3 is 14 residues.

The chain recombines TRBV5-1 with TRBJ2-5; TCRdb's D call of TRBD1 is untestable without DNA. Germline CDR1 SGHRS, CDR2 YFSETQ. The CDR3 length is 14 residues. The CDR3 loop reads CASSPQGLQETQYF.

V usage is TRBV18 and J usage is TRBJ2-1. Germline V gene data show CDR1 as KGHSH and CDR2 as LQKENI. This CDR3 comprises 13 residues. The CDR3 here is CASSRATYNEQFF.

The gene calls are TRBV20-1 and TRBJ2-7; TCRdb reports TRBD1, a call that lacks DNA to check it against. CDR3 length: 11 residues. CDR1 and CDR2 from the germline V gene are DFQATT and SNEGSKA (reference sequence). CDR3 residues: CSASAPGEQYF.

The V gene is TRBV2, the J gene TRBJ2-3. Germline loops: CDR1 SNHLY, CDR2 FYNNEI. The CDR3 spans 19 residues. This chain's CDR3 is CASSGGQPSRSTSTDTQYF.

CDR3 amino acids: CASSPGTLDTDTQYF. The J gene is TRBJ2-3, the V gene TRBV4-3; without DNA, the TCRdb call of TRBD2 cannot be checked. The CDR3 is made up of 15 amino acids. Germline V CDR1 and CDR2: LGHNA, YSLEER.

The chain joins TRBV19 to TRBJ2-1; TCRdb calls TRBD2, which cannot be checked without DNA. The CDR3 is 15 residues long. Per germline, CDR1 LNHDA and CDR2 SQIVND (reference sequence). The CDR3 is CASSIVTLAGVEQFF.

The V and J genes are TRBV7-3 and TRBJ2-3; TCRdb reports TRBD2, a call that lacks DNA to check it against. Germline V gene data show CDR1 as SGHTA and CDR2 as FQGTGA. CDR3 length equals 16 residues. CDR3: CASSLRGGRATDTQYF.

The chain combines TRBV18 with TRBJ2-5; TCRdb's D gene call, TRBD2, goes unchecked for lack of DNA. Germline loops: CDR1 KGHSH, CDR2 LQKENI. The CDR3 sequence is 16 residues long. The CDR3 sequence is CASSPLLAGGRETQYF.

The J gene is TRBJ1-1, the V gene TRBV18. The CDR3 runs 15 residues. The germline V gene has CDR1 KGHSH and CDR2 LQKENI. The CDR3 here is CASSPPGGTGTEAFF.

The chain is built from TRBV6-2 or TRBV6-3 and TRBJ2-1; TCRdb designates TRBD1, a call that cannot be tested without DNA. The CDR3 totals 20 residues. The germline CDR1 and CDR2 sequences are MNHEY and SVGEGT. The CDR3 loop is CASSSEWGRGTKPFDNEQFF.